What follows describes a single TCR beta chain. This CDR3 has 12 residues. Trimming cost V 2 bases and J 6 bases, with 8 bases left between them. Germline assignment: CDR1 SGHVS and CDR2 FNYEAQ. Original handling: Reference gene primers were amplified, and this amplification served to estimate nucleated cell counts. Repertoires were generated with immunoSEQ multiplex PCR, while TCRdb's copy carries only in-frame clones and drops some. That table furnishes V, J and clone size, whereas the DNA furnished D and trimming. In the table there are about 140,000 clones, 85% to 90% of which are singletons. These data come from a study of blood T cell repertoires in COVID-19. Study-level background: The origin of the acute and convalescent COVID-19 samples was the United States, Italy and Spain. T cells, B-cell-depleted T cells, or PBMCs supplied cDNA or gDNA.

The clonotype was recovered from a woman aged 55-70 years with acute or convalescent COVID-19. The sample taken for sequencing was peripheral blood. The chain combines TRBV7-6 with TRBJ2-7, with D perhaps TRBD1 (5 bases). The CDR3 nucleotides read TGTGCCAGCAGCTTACAGGGTAGCGAGCAGTACTTC. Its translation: CASSLQGSEQYF.